The clone carrying this T cell receptor (beta chain) appeared once. Its antigen remains unidentified. This sample is drawn from a study of Ad26.COV2.S vaccination and SARS-CoV-2 variants. The overall study: Once, or twice with 56 days between doses, Ad26.COV2.S was given intramuscularly.

Measured with immunoSEQ multiplex PCR; TCRdb has only the in-frame clones, and not every one. The table records some 410,000 clones, 80% to 95% of them present only once. Treatment in this sample: around 19 received Ad26.COV2.S at low or high dose, single or two shots; roughly 5 received placebo; per-sample allocation not given. Samples analyzed were those drawn on day 63 after the first vaccine or placebo injection. Broader study findings: The TCR breadth and depth analyses may have understated or missed part of the total T cell responses. Reported findings describe substantial breadth in spike-specific CD8+ and CD4+ T cell responses following vaccination.

The CDR3 spans 15 residues. CDR1 and CDR2 (germline): SGHNT, YYREEE (reference sequence). Trimming at V came to 4 bases and at J to 7 bases, leaving 10 bases not matched to a gene. The chain employs TRBV5-4 and TRBJ1-2, with 10 bases that match TRBD1. This sequence was found in a person between 18 and 65 years old who received the Ad26.COV2.S COVID-19 vaccine or a placebo. This specimen consisted of peripheral blood, obtained in a trial of Ad26.COV2.S vaccine versus placebo. CDR3 DNA: TGTGCCAGCAGCCCCTATGGGGGGACAGGGGTTGGCTACACCTTC. Its translation: CASSPYGGTGVGYTF.